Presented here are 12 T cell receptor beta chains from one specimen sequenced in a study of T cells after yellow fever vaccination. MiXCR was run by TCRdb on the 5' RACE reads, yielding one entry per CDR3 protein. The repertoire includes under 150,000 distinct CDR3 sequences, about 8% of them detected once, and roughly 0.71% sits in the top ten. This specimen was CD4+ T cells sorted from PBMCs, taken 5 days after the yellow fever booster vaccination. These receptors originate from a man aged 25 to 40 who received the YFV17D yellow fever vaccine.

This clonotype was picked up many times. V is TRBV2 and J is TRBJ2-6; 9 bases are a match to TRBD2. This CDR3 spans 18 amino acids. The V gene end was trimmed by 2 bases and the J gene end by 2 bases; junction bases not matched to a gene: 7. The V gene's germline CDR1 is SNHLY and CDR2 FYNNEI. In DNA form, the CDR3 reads TGTGCCAGCAGTGAATTGGGGACTAGCTTTCCTGGGGCCAACGTCCTGACTTTC. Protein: CASSELGTSFPGANVLTF. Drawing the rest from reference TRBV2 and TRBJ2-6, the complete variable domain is EPEVTQTPSHQVTQMGQEVILRCVPISNHLYFYWYRQILGQKVEFLVSFYNNEISEKSEIFDDQFSVERPDGSNFTLKIRSTKLEDSAMYFCASSELGTSFPGANVLTFGAGSRLTVL.

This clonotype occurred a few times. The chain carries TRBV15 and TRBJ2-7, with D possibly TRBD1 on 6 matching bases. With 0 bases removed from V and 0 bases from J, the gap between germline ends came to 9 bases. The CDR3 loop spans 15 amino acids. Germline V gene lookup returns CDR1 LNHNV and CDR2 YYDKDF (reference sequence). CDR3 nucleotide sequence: TGTGCCACCAGCAGAGACCGGGACACCTCCTACGAGCAGTACTTC. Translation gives CATSRDRDTSYEQYF.

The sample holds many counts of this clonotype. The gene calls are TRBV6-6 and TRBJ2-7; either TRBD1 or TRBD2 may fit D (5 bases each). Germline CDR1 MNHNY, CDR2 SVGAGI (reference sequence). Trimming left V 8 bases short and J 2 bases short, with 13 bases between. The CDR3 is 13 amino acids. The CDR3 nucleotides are TGTGCCAGCGGGCTCGGGACGGCCTACGAGCAGTACTTC. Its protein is CASGLGTAYEQYF.

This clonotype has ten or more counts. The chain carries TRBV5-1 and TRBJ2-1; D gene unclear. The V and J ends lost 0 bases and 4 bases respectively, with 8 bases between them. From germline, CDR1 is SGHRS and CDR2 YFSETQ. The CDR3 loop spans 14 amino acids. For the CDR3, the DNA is TGCGCCAGCAGCTTGGAAGGGCAGTACAATGAGCAGTTCTTC. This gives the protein CASSLEGQYNEQFF.

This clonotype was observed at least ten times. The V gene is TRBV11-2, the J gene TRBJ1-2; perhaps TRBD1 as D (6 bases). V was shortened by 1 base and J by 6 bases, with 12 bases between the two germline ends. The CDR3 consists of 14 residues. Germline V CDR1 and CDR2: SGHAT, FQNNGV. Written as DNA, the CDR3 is TGTGCCAGCAGCTTAGGAGGGGGACCCCATGGCTACACCTTC. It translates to CASSLGGGPHGYTF.

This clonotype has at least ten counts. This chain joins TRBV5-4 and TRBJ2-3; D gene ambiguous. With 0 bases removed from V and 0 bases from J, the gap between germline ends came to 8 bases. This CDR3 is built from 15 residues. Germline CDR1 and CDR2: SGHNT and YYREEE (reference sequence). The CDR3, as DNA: TGTGCCAGCAGCTTGGATGGGATTAGCACAGATACGCAGTATTTT. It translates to CASSLDGISTDTQYF.

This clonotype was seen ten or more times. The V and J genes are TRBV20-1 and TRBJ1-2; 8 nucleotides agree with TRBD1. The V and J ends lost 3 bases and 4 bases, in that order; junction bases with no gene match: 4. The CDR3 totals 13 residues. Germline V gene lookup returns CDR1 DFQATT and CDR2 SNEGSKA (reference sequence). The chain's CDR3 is CSARTGDLYGYTF. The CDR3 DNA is TGCAGTGCTAGGACAGGGGACCTCTATGGCTACACCTTC.

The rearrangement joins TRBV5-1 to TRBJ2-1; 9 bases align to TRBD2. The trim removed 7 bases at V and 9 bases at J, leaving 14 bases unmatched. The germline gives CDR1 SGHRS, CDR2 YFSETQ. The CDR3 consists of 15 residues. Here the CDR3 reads CASQGYSGSEREQFF. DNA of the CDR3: TGCGCCAGCCAGGGTTATAGCGGGAGTGAGCGTGAGCAGTTCTTC.

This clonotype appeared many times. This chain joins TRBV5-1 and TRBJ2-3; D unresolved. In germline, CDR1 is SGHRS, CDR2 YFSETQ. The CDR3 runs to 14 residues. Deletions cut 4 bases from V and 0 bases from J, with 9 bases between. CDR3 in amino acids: CASSAGMSTDTQYF. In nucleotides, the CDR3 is TGCGCCAGCAGCGCCGGAATGAGCACAGATACGCAGTATTTT.

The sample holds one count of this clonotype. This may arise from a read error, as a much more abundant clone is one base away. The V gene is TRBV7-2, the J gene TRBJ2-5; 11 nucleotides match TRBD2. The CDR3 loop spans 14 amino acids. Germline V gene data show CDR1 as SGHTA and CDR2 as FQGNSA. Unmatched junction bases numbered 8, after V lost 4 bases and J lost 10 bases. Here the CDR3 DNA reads TGTGCCAGCAGCTCACTAGCGGGAGTCGAAGTCCAGTACTTC. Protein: CASSSLAGVEVQYF.

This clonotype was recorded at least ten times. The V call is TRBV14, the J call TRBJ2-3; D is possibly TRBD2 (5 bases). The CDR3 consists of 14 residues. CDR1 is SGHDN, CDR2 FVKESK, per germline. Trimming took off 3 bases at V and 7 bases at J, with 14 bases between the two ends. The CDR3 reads CASSQAAERYTQYF. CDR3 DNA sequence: TGTGCCAGCAGCCAGGCAGCGGAAAGGTATACGCAGTATTTT.

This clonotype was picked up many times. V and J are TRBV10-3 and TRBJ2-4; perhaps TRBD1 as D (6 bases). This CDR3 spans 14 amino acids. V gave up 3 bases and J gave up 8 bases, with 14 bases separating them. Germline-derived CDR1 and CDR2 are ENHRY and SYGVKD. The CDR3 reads CAISEGARGYIQYF. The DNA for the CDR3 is TGTGCCATCAGTGAAGGGGCCAGGGGTTACATTCAGTACTTC.